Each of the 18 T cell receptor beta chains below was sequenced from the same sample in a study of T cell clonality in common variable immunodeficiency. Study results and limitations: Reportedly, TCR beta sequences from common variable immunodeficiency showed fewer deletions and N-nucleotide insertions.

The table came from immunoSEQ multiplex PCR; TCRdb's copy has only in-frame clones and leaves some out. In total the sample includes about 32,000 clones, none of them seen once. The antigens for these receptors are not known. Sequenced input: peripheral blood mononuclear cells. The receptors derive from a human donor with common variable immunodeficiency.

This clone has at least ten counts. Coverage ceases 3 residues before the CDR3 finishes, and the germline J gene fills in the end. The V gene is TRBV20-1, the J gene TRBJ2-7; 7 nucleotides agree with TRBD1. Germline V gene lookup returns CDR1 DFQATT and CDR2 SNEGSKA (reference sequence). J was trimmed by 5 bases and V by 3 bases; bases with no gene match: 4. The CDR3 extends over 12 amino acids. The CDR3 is CSARRQGHEQYF. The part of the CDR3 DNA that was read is TGCAGTGCTAGGCGACAGGGCCACGAG.

CDR3 bases read: TGTGCCAGTAGTGCCACAGGGGGCGGGTACGAG. This gives the protein CASSATGGGYE. From start to end, the CDR3 is CASSATGGGYEQYF. V gene TRBV19 combines with J gene TRBJ2-7; 9 positions agree with TRBD1. From the germline J gene comes the end of the CDR3, since the read stops 3 residues before it. Germline lookup yields CDR1 LNHDA and CDR2 SQIVND (reference sequence). J gave up 4 bases and V 5 bases, and 6 bases lay outside the gene matches. CDR3 length equals 14 residues.

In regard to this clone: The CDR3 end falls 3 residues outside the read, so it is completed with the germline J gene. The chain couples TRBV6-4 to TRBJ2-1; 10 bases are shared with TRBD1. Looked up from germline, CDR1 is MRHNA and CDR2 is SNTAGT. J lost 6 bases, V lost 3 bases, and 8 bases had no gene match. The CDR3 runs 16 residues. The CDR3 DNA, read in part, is TGTGCCAGCAGTGAGACTTGGACAGGGGGTTTCAATGAG. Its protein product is CASSETWTGGFNE. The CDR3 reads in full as CASSETWTGGFNEQFF.

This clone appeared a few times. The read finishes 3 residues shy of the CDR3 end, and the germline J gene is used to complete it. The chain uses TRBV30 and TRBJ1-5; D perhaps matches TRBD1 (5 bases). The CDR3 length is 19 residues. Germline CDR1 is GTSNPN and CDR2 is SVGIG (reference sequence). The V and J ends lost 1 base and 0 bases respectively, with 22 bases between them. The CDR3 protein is CAWSGSGGAGHYSNQPQHF. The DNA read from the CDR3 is TGTGCCTGGAGTGGTTCGGGGGGAGCAGGCCACTATAGCAATCAGCCC.

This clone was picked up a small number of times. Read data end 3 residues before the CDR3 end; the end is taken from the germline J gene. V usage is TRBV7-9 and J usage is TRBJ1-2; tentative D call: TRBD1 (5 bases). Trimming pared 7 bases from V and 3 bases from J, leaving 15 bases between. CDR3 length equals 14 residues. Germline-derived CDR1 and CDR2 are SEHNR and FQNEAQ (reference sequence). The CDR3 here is CASTPRGAYYGYTF. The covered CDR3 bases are TGTGCCAGCACCCCCCGAGGGGCGTACTATGGC.

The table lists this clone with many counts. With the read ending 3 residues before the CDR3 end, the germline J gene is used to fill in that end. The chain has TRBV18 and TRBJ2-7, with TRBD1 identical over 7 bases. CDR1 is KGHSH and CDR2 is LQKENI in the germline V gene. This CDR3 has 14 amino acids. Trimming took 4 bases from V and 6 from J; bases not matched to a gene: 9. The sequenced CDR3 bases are TGTGCCAGCTCACGAAATCGACAGGGTACCGAG. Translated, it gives CASSRNRQGTE. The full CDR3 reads CASSRNRQGTEQYF. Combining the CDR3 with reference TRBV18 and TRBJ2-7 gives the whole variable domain NAGVMQNPRHLVRRRGQEARLRCSPMKGHSHVYWYRQLPEEGLKFMVYLQKENIIDESGMPKERFSAEFPKEGPSILRIQQVVRGDSAAYFCASSRNRQGTEQYFGPGTRLTVT.

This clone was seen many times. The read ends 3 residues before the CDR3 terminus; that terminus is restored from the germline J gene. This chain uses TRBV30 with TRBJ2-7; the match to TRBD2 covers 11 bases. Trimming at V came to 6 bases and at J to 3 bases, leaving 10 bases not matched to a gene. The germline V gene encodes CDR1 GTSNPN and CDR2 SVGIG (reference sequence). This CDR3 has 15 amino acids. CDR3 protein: CACTLLLAGGYEQYF. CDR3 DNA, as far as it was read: TGTGCCTGTACCCTCCTCCTAGCGGGGGGCTACGAG.

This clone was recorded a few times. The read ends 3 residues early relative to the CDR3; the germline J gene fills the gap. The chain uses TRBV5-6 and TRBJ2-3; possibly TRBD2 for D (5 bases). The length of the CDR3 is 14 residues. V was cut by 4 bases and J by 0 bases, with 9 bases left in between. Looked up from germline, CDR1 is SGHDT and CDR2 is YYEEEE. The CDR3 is CASSTGLSTDTQYF. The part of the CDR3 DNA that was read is TGTGCCAGCAGCACCGGACTGAGCACAGATACG.

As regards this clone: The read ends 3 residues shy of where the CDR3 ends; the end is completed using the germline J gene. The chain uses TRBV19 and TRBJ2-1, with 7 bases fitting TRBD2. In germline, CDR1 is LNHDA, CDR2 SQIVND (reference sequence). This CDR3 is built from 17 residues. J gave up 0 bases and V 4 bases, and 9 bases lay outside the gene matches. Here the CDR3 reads CASSRLTSADSYNEQFF. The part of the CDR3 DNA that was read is TGTGCCAGTAGTAGACTAACTAGCGCGGACTCCTACAATGAG.

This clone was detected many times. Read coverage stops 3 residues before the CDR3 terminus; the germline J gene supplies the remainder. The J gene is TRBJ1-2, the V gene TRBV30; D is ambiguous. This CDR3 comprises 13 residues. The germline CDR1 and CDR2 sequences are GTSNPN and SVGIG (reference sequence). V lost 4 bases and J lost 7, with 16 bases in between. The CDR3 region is CAWITPGLSGYTF. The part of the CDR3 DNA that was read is TGTGCCTGGATTACCCCCGGACTCAGTGGC.

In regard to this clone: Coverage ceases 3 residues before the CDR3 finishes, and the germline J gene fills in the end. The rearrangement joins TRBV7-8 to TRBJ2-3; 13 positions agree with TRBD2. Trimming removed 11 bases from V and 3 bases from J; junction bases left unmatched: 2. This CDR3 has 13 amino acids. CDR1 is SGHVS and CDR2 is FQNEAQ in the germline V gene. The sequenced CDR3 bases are TGTGCCTCGGGACTAGCGGGGACAGATACG. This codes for CASGLAGTDT. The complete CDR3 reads CASGLAGTDTQYF. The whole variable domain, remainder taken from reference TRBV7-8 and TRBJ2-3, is GAGVSQSPRYKVAKRGQDVALRCDPISGHVSLFWYQQALGQGPEFLTYFQNEAQLDKSGLPSDRFFAERPEGSVSTLKIQRTQQEDSAVYLCASGLAGTDTQYFGPGTRLTVL.

The sequenced CDR3 bases are TGTGCCAGCACCCCAGTGCGGGAGAATCAGCCC. Protein sequence: CASTPVRENQP. The full CDR3 is CASTPVRENQPQHF. The chain employs TRBV6-2 or TRBV6-3 and TRBJ1-5; D is unclear. The read finishes 3 residues shy of the CDR3 end, and the germline J gene is used to complete it. Germline CDR1 and CDR2: MNHEY and SVGEGT. The CDR3 extends over 14 amino acids. Trimming removed 7 bases at V and 4 bases at J, with 14 bases between.

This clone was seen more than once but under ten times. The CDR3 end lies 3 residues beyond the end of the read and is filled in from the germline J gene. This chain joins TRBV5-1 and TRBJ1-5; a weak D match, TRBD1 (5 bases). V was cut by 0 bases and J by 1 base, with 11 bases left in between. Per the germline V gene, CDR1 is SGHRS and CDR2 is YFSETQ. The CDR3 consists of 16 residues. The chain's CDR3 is CASSLGDGGSNQPQHF. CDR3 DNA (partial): TGCGCCAGCAGCTTGGGGGATGGGGGGAGCAATCAGCCC.

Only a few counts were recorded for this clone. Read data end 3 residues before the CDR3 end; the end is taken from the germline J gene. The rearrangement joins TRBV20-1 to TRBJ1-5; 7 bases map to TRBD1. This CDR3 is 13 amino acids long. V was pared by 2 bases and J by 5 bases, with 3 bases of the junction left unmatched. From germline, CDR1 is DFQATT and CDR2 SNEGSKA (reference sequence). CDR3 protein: CSARIQGDQPQHF. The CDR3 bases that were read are TGCAGTGCTAGAATCCAGGGGGATCAGCCC.

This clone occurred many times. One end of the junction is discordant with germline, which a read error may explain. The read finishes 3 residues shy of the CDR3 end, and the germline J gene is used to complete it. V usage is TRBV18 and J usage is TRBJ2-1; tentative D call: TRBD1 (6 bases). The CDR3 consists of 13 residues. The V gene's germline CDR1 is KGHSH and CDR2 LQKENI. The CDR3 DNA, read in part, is TGTGCCAGCTCCCCACAGGGCTACAATGAG. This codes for CASSPQGYNE. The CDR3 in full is CASSPQGYNEQFF.

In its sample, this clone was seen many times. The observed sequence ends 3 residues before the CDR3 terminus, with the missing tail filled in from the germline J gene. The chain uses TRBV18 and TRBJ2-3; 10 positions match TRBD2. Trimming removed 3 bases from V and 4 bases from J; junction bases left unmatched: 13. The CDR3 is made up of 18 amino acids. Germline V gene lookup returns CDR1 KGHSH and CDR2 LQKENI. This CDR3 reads CASSPLRSGGASADTQYF. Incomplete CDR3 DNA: TGTGCCAGCTCACCCCTTCGGAGCGGGGGGGCTTCCGCAGATACG.

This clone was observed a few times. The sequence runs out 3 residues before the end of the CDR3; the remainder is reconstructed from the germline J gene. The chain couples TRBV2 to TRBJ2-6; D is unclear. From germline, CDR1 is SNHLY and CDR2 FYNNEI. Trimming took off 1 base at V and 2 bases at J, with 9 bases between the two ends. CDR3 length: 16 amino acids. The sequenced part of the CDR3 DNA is TGTGCCAGCAGTGAAGGGTTAAAGGCTGGGGCCAACGTC. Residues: CASSEGLKAGANV. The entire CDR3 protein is CASSEGLKAGANVLTF.

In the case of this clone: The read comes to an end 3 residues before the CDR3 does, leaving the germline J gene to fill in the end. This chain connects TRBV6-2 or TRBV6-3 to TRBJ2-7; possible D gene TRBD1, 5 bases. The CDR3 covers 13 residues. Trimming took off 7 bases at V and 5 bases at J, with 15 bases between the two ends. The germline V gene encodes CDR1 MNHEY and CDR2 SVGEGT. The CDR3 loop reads CASTQDRLDEQYF. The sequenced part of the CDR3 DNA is TGTGCCAGCACCCAAGACAGACTCGACGAG.